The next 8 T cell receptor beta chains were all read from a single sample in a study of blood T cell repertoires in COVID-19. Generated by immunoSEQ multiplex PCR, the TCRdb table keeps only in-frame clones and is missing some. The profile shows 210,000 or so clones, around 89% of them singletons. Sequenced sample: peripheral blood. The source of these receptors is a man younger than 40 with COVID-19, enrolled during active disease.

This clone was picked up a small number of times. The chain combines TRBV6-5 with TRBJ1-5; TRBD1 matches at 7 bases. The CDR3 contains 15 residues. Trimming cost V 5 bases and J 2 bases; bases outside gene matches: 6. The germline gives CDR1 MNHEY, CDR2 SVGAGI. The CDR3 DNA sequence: TGTGCCAGCAGTACAGGGGTTGGTGGCAATCAGCCCCAGCATTTT. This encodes CASSTGVGGNQPQHF.

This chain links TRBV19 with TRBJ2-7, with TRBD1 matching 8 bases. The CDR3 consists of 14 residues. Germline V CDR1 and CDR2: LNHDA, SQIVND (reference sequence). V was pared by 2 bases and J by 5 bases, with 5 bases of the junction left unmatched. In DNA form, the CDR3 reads TGTGCCAGTAGTATAAGGCAGGGGGCCAACGAGCAGTACTTC. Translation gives CASSIRQGANEQYF.

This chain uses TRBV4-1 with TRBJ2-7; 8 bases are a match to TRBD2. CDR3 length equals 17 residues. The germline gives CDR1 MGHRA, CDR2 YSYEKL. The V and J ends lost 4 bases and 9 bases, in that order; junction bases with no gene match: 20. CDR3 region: CASSPQDGAGDLRGQYF. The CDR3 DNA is TGCGCCAGCAGCCCACAAGATGGAGCGGGAGACCTAAGGGGGCAGTACTTC.

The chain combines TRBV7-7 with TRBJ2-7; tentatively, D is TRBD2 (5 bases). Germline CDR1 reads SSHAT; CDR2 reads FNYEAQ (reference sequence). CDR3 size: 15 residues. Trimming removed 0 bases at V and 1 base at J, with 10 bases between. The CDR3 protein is CASSLADGVSYEQYF. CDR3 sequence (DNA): TGTGCCAGCAGCTTAGCGGACGGGGTATCCTACGAGCAGTACTTC.

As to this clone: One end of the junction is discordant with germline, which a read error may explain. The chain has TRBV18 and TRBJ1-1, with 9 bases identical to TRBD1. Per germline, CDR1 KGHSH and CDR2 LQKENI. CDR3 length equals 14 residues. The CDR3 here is CASSPDRDRETAFF. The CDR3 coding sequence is TGTGCCAGCTCACCCGATCGGGACAGGGAAACCGCTTTTTTT.

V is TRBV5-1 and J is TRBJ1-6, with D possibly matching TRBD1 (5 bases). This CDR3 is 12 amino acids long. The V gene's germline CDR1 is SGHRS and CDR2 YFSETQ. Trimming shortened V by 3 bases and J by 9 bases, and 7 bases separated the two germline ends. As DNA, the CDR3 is TGCGCCAGCAGCTACACAGGTTCACCCCTCCACTTT. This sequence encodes CASSYTGSPLHF.

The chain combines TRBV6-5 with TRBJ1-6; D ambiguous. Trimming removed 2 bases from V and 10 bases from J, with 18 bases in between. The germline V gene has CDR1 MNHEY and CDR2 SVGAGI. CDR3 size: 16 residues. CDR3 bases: TGTGCCAGCAGTTACCTCCGGAGGATTTTCGAATCACCCCTCCACTTT. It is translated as CASSYLRRIFESPLHF.

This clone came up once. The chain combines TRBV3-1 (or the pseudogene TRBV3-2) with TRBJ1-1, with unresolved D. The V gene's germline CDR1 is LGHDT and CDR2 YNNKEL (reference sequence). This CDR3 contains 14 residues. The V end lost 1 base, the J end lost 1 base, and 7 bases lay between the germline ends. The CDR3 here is CASSQGAPNTEAFF. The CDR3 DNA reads TGTGCCAGCAGCCAAGGGGCACCGAACACTGAAGCTTTCTTT.